The following is a T cell receptor beta chain sequence with its context. The antigen is not known. The germline gives CDR1 SNHLY, CDR2 FYNNEI. The CDR3 extends over 15 amino acids. Between the trimmed V and J ends, which lost 4 bases and 5 bases, there was a span of 17 bases. This sample was included in a study of human T cells and chemical hapten exposure. Study results and caveats: Clustering by CDR3 similarity yielded significantly more large clusters from expanded TCRs than controls.

Each cDNA molecule in the library carried unique molecular identifiers. Original analysis: Sampled TCR counts reached a median of roughly 100,000 per sample, with values ranging from about 23,224 to 690,600. TCRdb analysed the RACE reads with MiXCR anew, one entry per CDR3 protein. The V and J calls follow TCRdb's processing rather than the paper's. The repertoire consists of around 75,000 distinct CDR3 sequences, with approximately 10% occurring once and the leading ten covering 6.8%. Time point denoted: patch test 2, 6 weeks after DPC sensitization. Treatment specified: therapeutic diphenylcyclopropenone sensitization with weekly scalp DPC.

This chain connects TRBV2 to TRBJ1-2; no definite D call. The source was whole blood, collected in connection with sensitization to the hapten diphenylcyclopropenone (DPC). The receptor was derived from a woman in her fifties or sixties with alopecia areata. Some clones in this sample may be carry-over from other donors' samples. CDR3 region: CASSAGELGVYGYTF. CDR3 in DNA: TGTGCCAGCAGTGCCGGGGAACTTGGGGTGTATGGCTACACCTTC.